Listed here are 19 T cell receptor beta chains from one sample, sequenced in a study of T cell changes during pregnancy in multiple sclerosis. The repertoire was sequenced with immunoSEQ multiplex PCR; TCRdb's copy has only in-frame clones and lacks some. The data contain about 100,000 clones, around 93% of them seen just once; the ten biggest clones take up just under 2%. Sequences were derived from peripheral blood, sampled after pregnancy. The receptors here all came from a female donor with multiple sclerosis, enrolled in a pregnancy study.

The chain has TRBV28 and TRBJ1-2; D unclear. Looked up from germline, CDR1 is MDHEN and CDR2 is SYDVKM. This CDR3 contains 11 residues. Deletions cut 6 bases from V and 2 bases from J, with 4 bases between. CDR3 residues: CASRANYGYTF. In DNA form, the CDR3 reads TGTGCCAGCAGGGCAAACTATGGCTACACCTTC.

This clone was observed a handful of times. This chain connects TRBV2 to TRBJ2-3, with TRBD1 identical over 8 bases. Germline V gene sequence: CDR1 SNHLY, CDR2 FYNNEI. V lost 8 bases, J lost 6 bases, and 1 base stayed unmatched. The CDR3 is made up of 11 amino acids. The CDR3 DNA follows: TGTGCCAGCCGGACAGGGGATACGCAGTATTTT. This sequence encodes CASRTGDTQYF.

The rearrangement uses TRBV10-3 and TRBJ1-1; D perhaps matches TRBD1 (6 bases). The CDR3 loop spans 13 amino acids. The V gene's germline CDR1 is ENHRY and CDR2 SYGVKD. Trimming took off 9 bases at V and 1 base at J, with 12 bases between the two ends. The CDR3 DNA follows: TGTGCCATGAAGGAGACAGGGAACACTGAAGCTTTCTTT. Its protein product is CAMKETGNTEAFF.

The genes are TRBV5-1 and TRBJ2-6; 7 nucleotides align to TRBD2. The CDR3 runs 14 residues. Germline CDR1 SGHRS, CDR2 YFSETQ. J lost 13 bases, V lost 1 base, and 8 bases had no gene match. CDR3 sequence reads: CASSLTGLGGVLTF. Written as DNA, the CDR3 is TGCGCCAGCAGCTTGACCGGGTTGGGGGGGGTCCTGACTTTC.

The genes are TRBV2 and TRBJ1-2; unclear D gene. The CDR3 runs 16 residues. Germline assignment: CDR1 SNHLY and CDR2 FYNNEI. V was clipped by 3 bases and J by 6 bases, with 20 bases between them. CDR3 region: CASSDRNWQAKHGYTF. Written as DNA, the CDR3 is TGTGCCAGCAGTGACCGGAACTGGCAGGCAAAGCATGGCTACACCTTC.

This sequence joins TRBV6-5 and TRBJ1-2; D not resolved. There are 15 residues in the CDR3. In germline, CDR1 is MNHEY, CDR2 SVGAGI. Trimming removed 4 bases at V and 2 bases at J, with 14 bases between. CDR3 sequence reads: CASSSSWAANYGYTF. DNA of the CDR3: TGTGCCAGCAGTTCTAGCTGGGCAGCCAACTATGGCTACACCTTC.

The chain carries TRBV30 and TRBJ1-2; 8 bases line up with TRBD1. V shed 4 bases, J shed 8 bases, and the junction held 9 bases outside the gene matches. CDR3 size: 13 residues. CDR1 is GTSNPN, CDR2 SVGIG, per germline (reference sequence). CDR3 sequence reads: CAWTYWTGNGYTF. The CDR3 DNA is TGTGCCTGGACGTATTGGACAGGGAACGGCTACACCTTC.

This chain connects TRBV5-1 to TRBJ2-3, with D uncertain. The V and J ends lost 5 bases and 0 bases respectively, with 4 bases between them. CDR1 is SGHRS and CDR2 is YFSETQ in the germline V gene. CDR3 length: 12 amino acids. The CDR3: CASRTSTDTQYF. In DNA form, the CDR3 reads TGCGCCAGCAGAACTAGCACAGATACGCAGTATTTT.

The rearrangement uses TRBV30 and TRBJ1-3; 9 nucleotides match TRBD1. Unmatched junction bases numbered 9, after V lost 5 bases and J lost 4 bases. Germline lookup yields CDR1 GTSNPN and CDR2 SVGIG (reference sequence). The CDR3 length is 15 residues. The CDR3 spells CAWGRGGQGGNTIYF. DNA for the CDR3: TGTGCCTGGGGACGAGGGGGACAGGGAGGAAACACCATATATTTT.

This clone was found once. The rearrangement uses TRBV5-1 and TRBJ1-3; TRBD1 aligns across 9 bases. Per germline, CDR1 SGHRS and CDR2 YFSETQ. Trimming removed 1 base from V and 3 bases from J; junction bases left unmatched: 5. The CDR3 is 16 amino acids. Here the CDR3 DNA reads TGCGCCAGCAGCTTGTCCGGGACAGGGAGTGGAAACACCATATATTTT. This translates into CASSLSGTGSGNTIYF.

A few counts support this clone. The chain recombines TRBV27 with TRBJ1-1; no definite D call. Germline V CDR1 and CDR2: MNHEY, SMNVEV (reference sequence). The CDR3 spans 11 residues. V lost 3 bases to trimming and J lost 4 bases, with 3 bases between them. The CDR3 DNA reads TGTGCCAGCAGTTTCGGCACTGAAGCTTTCTTT. It translates to CASSFGTEAFF.

The chain recombines TRBV27 with TRBJ2-7; 10 positions agree with TRBD2. This CDR3 spans 19 amino acids. CDR1 MNHEY and CDR2 SMNVEV come from the germline V gene (reference sequence). With V trimmed by 6 bases and J by 4 bases, 21 bases remained unmatched. CDR3 region: CASRPKPLAGLKTLYEQYF. CDR3 nucleotides: TGTGCCAGCAGGCCTAAGCCACTAGCGGGACTAAAGACCTTATACGAGCAGTACTTC.

This rearrangement joins TRBV2 to TRBJ1-6; unclear D gene. Trimming cost V 3 bases and J 7 bases, with 4 bases left between them. The CDR3 covers 12 residues. The germline gives CDR1 SNHLY, CDR2 FYNNEI. CDR3 protein: CASSDPNSPLHF. DNA for the CDR3: TGTGCCAGCAGTGATCCAAATTCACCCCTCCACTTT.

The chain uses TRBV28 and TRBJ2-3; D call uncertain. The V gene lost 5 bases and the J gene lost 1 base, with 13 bases spanning the gap. CDR3 size: 15 residues. CDR1 and CDR2 (germline): MDHEN, SYDVKM. This CDR3 is CASSPGHAGTDTQYF. CDR3 DNA sequence: TGTGCCAGCAGTCCTGGTCATGCGGGCACAGATACGCAGTATTTT.

This clone was detected once. The chain joins TRBV9 to TRBJ1-6; TRBD1 aligns across 8 bases. J lost 0 bases, V lost 7 bases, and 12 bases had no gene match. The CDR3 has 18 amino acids. CDR1 and CDR2 (germline): SGDLS, YYNGEE. The CDR3 spells CASQIPGQAYSYNSPLHF. CDR3 DNA: TGTGCCAGCCAGATCCCGGGACAGGCATACTCCTATAATTCACCCCTCCACTTT.

V usage is TRBV18 and J usage is TRBJ2-1, with a possible D match to TRBD1 (5 bases). The CDR3 is 14 residues long. V was trimmed by 4 bases and J by 9 bases, leaving 16 bases between them. The germline gives CDR1 KGHSH, CDR2 LQKENI. DNA for the CDR3: TGTGCCAGCTCACTACTCGGTGGTGACAGTGAGCAGTTCTTC. This gives the protein CASSLLGGDSEQFF.

The chain joins TRBV18 to TRBJ1-6; 11 nucleotides line up with TRBD1. J was trimmed by 9 bases and V by 3 bases; bases with no gene match: 10. The CDR3 contains 17 residues. The germline V gene encodes CDR1 KGHSH and CDR2 LQKENI. CDR3 protein: CASSPSRPGTGGSPLHF. In DNA, the CDR3 is TGTGCCAGCTCACCCTCTCGTCCCGGGACAGGGGGTTCACCCCTCCACTTT. Full variable domain (outside the CDR3, taken from reference TRBV18 and TRBJ1-6): NAGVMQNPRHLVRRRGQEARLRCSPMKGHSHVYWYRQLPEEGLKFMVYLQKENIIDESGMPKERFSAEFPKEGPSILRIQQVVRGDSAAYFCASSPSRPGTGGSPLHFGNGTRLTVT.

The rearrangement uses TRBV6-1 and TRBJ1-1, with a weak D call TRBD1 (5 bases). Germline V gene lookup returns CDR1 MNHNS and CDR2 SASEGT. This CDR3 comprises 14 residues. The germline V and J ends were trimmed by 4 bases and 1 base, with 10 bases remaining between them. The CDR3: CASSGARANTEAFF. CDR3 DNA: TGTGCCAGCAGTGGAGCCAGGGCGAACACTGAAGCTTTCTTT.

This chain uses TRBV7-2 with TRBJ1-5; 9 bases are a match to TRBD1. Germline CDR1 SGHTA, CDR2 FQGNSA. The CDR3 contains 19 residues. V shed 5 bases, J shed 3 bases, and the junction held 17 bases outside the gene matches. The CDR3 loop reads CASSALVDRDRGFNQPQHF. As DNA, the CDR3 is TGTGCCAGCAGCGCTCTTGTAGATCGAGACAGGGGGTTCAATCAGCCCCAGCATTTT.